This entry lists 17 T cell receptor beta chains sequenced from one sample in a study of shared clonotypes between healthy human individuals (dated by TCRdb to the early 2020s). Receptor libraries were prepared by the immunoSEQ multiplex PCR assay. TCRdb mirrors the immuneACCESS table, restricted to in-frame sequences. Some clones are absent from its copies; in checked studies, under half trace to an unresolved V gene, and the reason for the others is unknown. This sample gives approximately 350,000 clones in total; around 96% of them show up just once. Clones ranked in the top ten supply about 0.32% of the sample. Sequencing was performed on memory CD8+ T cells sorted from blood. The sample's cell subset or site, from its label and the paper: CD45RO+ cells pooled with CCR7-negative TemRA cells. These receptors were taken from a man in his thirties or forties in good health.

The chain has TRBV6-1 and TRBJ2-7, with 11 bases fitting TRBD2. The germline gives CDR1 MNHNS, CDR2 SASEGT. The CDR3 totals 14 residues. Unmatched junction bases numbered 4, after V lost 7 bases and J lost 2 bases. DNA of the CDR3: TGTGCCAGCACAGGGGGACTAGCGGCCTACGAGCAGTACTTC. Protein product: CASTGGLAAYEQYF.

The chain uses TRBV4-1 and TRBJ2-1, with 9 bases lining up with TRBD1. The CDR3 contains 15 residues. Germline V CDR1 and CDR2: MGHRA, YSYEKL. V lost 1 base, J lost 6 bases, and 4 bases stayed unmatched. CDR3 amino acids: CASSQGPGQGNEQFF. The CDR3 nucleotides read TGCGCCAGCAGCCAAGGTCCGGGACAGGGCAATGAGCAGTTCTTC.

The chain's CDR3 is CASSIKQAKNIQYF. CDR3 in DNA: TGTGCCAGTAGTATTAAGCAGGCAAAAAACATTCAGTACTTC. This chain joins TRBV19 and TRBJ2-4, with D unclear. V lost 3 bases, J lost 4 bases, and 10 bases lay in between. The CDR3 has 14 residues. Germline V lookup: CDR1 LNHDA, CDR2 SQIVND (reference sequence).

The rearrangement links TRBV7-9 to TRBJ2-7; no firm D call. The CDR3 has 12 residues. Trimming removed 6 bases at V and 5 bases at J, with 11 bases between. The germline V gene encodes CDR1 SEHNR and CDR2 FQNEAQ (reference sequence). This CDR3 reads CASSSSRNEQYF. The CDR3 region has the DNA TGTGCCAGCAGTTCCTCGCGGAACGAGCAGTACTTC.

The chain is built from TRBV29-1 and TRBJ2-1; TRBD2 matches 11 bases. The CDR3 is 15 residues long. Germline V gene data show CDR1 as SQVTM and CDR2 as ANQGSEA. V shed 6 bases and J 6 bases; nucleotides not matched to a gene: 10. The CDR3 sequence is CSVPAGSGRANEQFF. In DNA form, the CDR3 reads TGCAGCGTCCCCGCGGGTAGCGGGAGGGCCAATGAGCAGTTCTTC.

CDR3 residues: CASSYSVYEQYF. The CDR3 nucleotides read TGTGCCAGCAGTTACTCGGTCTACGAGCAGTACTTC. This chain links TRBV6-5 with TRBJ2-7, with D hard to call. Germline-derived CDR1 and CDR2 are MNHEY and SVGAGI. V lost 0 bases and J 3 bases, leaving 3 bases between the germline ends. The CDR3 is made up of 12 amino acids.

V gene TRBV9 combines with J gene TRBJ2-2; D possibly uses TRBD1 or TRBD2 (5 bases each). CDR1 is SGDLS and CDR2 is YYNGEE in the germline V gene. Trimming shortened V by 0 bases and J by 6 bases, and 9 bases separated the two germline ends. The CDR3 runs to 14 residues. As DNA, the CDR3 is TGTGCCAGCAGCGTAGCTCGGGACCCCGGGGAGCTGTTTTTT. Amino acid sequence: CASSVARDPGELFF.

The chain joins TRBV5-6 to TRBJ1-2, with D possibly matching TRBD1 (5 bases). This CDR3 spans 15 amino acids. The germline V and J ends were trimmed by 3 bases and 4 bases, with 16 bases remaining between them. From germline, CDR1 is SGHDT and CDR2 YYEEEE. The CDR3 DNA follows: TGTGCCAGCAGCTCGAGATCGGGACCTTGCTATGGCTACACCTTC. Translated: CASSSRSGPCYGYTF.

In its sample, this clone was seen once. CDR3: CASSPRAGLARRGDTQYF. The DNA for the CDR3 is TGTGCCAGCAGCCCCCGGGCCGGACTAGCGCGACGGGGAGATACGCAGTATTTT. The rearrangement joins TRBV9 to TRBJ2-3, with TRBD2 identical over 9 bases. This CDR3 region has 18 residues. The germline gives CDR1 SGDLS, CDR2 YYNGEE. The V and J ends lost 4 bases and 5 bases, in that order; junction bases with no gene match: 17.

The rearrangement uses TRBV18 and TRBJ1-6; 8 bases are a match to TRBD1. This CDR3 spans 14 amino acids. The V gene end was trimmed by 5 bases and the J gene end by 5 bases; junction bases not matched to a gene: 2. CDR1 is KGHSH and CDR2 is LQKENI in the germline V gene. DNA for the CDR3: TGTGCCAGCTCAACGACAGGGGATAATTCACCCCTCCACTTT. It encodes CASSTTGDNSPLHF.

The chain joins TRBV19 to TRBJ2-1, with D possibly matching TRBD1 (6 bases). The CDR3 contains 14 residues. V was clipped by 5 bases and J by 2 bases, with 10 bases between them. The germline gives CDR1 LNHDA, CDR2 SQIVND (reference sequence). Here the CDR3 DNA reads TGTGCCAGTAGTGAGAGGGGGACCTACAATGAGCAGTTCTTC. It specifies CASSERGTYNEQFF.

The rearrangement links TRBV11-2 to TRBJ2-7; possibly TRBD1 or TRBD2 for D (5 bases each). CDR1 and CDR2 (germline): SGHAT, FQNNGV. V lost 2 bases and J 2 bases, leaving 10 bases between the germline ends. This CDR3 region has 14 residues. The CDR3 reads CASSLRGAAYEQYF. The CDR3 coding sequence is TGTGCCAGCAGCTTAAGGGGAGCGGCCTACGAGCAGTACTTC.

The chain has TRBV7-9 and TRBJ2-1; possibly TRBD1 or TRBD2 for D (5 bases each). The CDR3 totals 15 residues. V was clipped by 5 bases and J by 0 bases, with 11 bases between them. The germline V gene encodes CDR1 SEHNR and CDR2 FQNEAQ (reference sequence). CDR3 nucleotide sequence: TGTGCCAGCAGCCGCCGGGACGGCTCCTACAATGAGCAGTTCTTC. It encodes CASSRRDGSYNEQFF.

The V call is TRBV13, the J call TRBJ1-3, with 7 bases matching TRBD1. Trimming cost V 5 bases and J 0 bases; bases outside gene matches: 7. Germline V gene sequence: CDR1 PRHDT, CDR2 FYEKMQ (reference sequence). The CDR3 has 16 residues. The CDR3 coding sequence is TGTGCCAGCAGCCAGGGGGGTCTTTTCTCTGGAAACACCATATATTTT. It translates to CASSQGGLFSGNTIYF.

The V and J genes are TRBV28 and TRBJ2-1; perhaps TRBD2 as D (6 bases). Germline V CDR1 and CDR2: MDHEN, SYDVKM. CDR3 size: 18 residues. The V end lost 6 bases, the J end lost 5 bases, and 26 bases lay between the germline ends. CDR3 coding DNA: TGTGCCAGCAGACCGACCGCGTTGAAAAGGGGACTCAACAATGAGCAGTTCTTC. This encodes CASRPTALKRGLNNEQFF. The variable domain in full, with the rest retrieved from reference TRBV28 and TRBJ2-1, is DVKVTQSSRYLVKRTGEKVFLECVQDMDHENMFWYRQDPGLGLRLIYFSYDVKMKEKGDIPEGYSVSREKKERFSLILESASTNQTSMYLCASRPTALKRGLNNEQFFGPGTRLTVL.

The chain carries TRBV7-2 and TRBJ2-7; 11 nucleotides match TRBD2. Trimming removed 5 bases from V and 0 bases from J; junction bases left unmatched: 0. Germline V gene lookup returns CDR1 SGHTA and CDR2 FQGNSA. The CDR3 covers 14 residues. CDR3 sequence: CASSTSGSSYEQYF. The CDR3 nucleotides read TGTGCCAGCAGCACTAGCGGGAGCTCCTACGAGCAGTACTTC.

The chain employs TRBV5-1 and TRBJ2-1; 7 bases align to TRBD2. Germline V gives CDR1 SGHRS, CDR2 YFSETQ. The CDR3 runs 16 residues. V trimming: 0 bases; J trimming: 9 bases; junction bases outside the gene matches: 12. The CDR3 reads CASSLASGKRMGEQFF. CDR3 in DNA: TGCGCCAGCAGCTTGGCAAGCGGGAAAAGAATGGGTGAGCAGTTCTTC.